This T cell receptor beta chain comes out of a study of cytomegalovirus exposure and HLA in healthy donors. Overall study context: Clustering assigned over 70% of the approximately 400 genotyped donors to the Caucasian-associated ancestry cluster.

It was with 60 Vbeta and 13 Jbeta primers that the PCR ran. Profiling relied on immunoSEQ multiplex PCR, and the TCRdb table lists in-frame clones only, not all of them. The sample yields some 180,000 clones, roughly 80% seen once. General observations from the study: The study found most TCR sequences rare, yet found some public TCRs in many donors. Apparent HLA restriction characterized most CMV-associated TCR beta chains in a later analysis.

A note on this clone: The target antigen is unknown.

V trimming: 8 bases; J trimming: 2 bases; junction bases outside the gene matches: 2. Germline CDR1 is MNHNY and CDR2 is SVGAGI (reference sequence). The CDR3 extends over 12 amino acids. Sequencing was done on a sample of PBMCs. The receptor's source is a man between 35 and 55 years old in good health and CMV-seropositive. V gene TRBV6-6 combines with J gene TRBJ2-7; the match to TRBD1 covers 8 bases. CDR3 region: CASQQGAYEQYF. DNA of the CDR3: TGTGCCAGCCAACAGGGGGCCTACGAGCAGTACTTC.